These 7 T cell receptor beta chains were sequenced from one sample in a study of cytomegalovirus exposure and HLA in healthy donors. The PCR used 60 Vbeta and 13 Jbeta primers. Only in-frame clones appear in the TCRdb table, and some are missing; sequencing was by immunoSEQ multiplex PCR. The sample data list about 110,000 clones. The sequencing input was PBMCs. Every receptor here comes from a man between 50 and 59 years old in good health and CMV-seronegative.

A word on this clone: Relative to the germline gene, one junction end is altered; a read error may explain this. The rearrangement uses TRBV7-7 and TRBJ2-5; 8 positions agree with TRBD2. Germline lookup yields CDR1 SSHAT and CDR2 FNYEAQ (reference sequence). There are 16 residues in the CDR3. In DNA form, the CDR3 reads TGTGCTAGCAGCTTAGGGGCCTCGGGACTAGGGGGGACCCAGTACTTC. Translated: CASSLGASGLGGTQYF. The variable domain in full, with the rest retrieved from reference TRBV7-7 and TRBJ2-5, is GAGVSQSPRYKVTKRGQDVTLRCDPISSHATLYWYQQALGQGPEFLTYFNYEAQPDKSGLPSDRFSAERPEGSISTLTIQRTEQRDSAMYRCASSLGASGLGGTQYFGPGTRLLVL.

The chain uses TRBV5-1 and TRBJ2-5; D uncertain. V was trimmed by 1 base and J by 4 bases, leaving 8 bases between them. Germline V gene sequence: CDR1 SGHRS, CDR2 YFSETQ. The length of the CDR3 is 13 residues. The CDR3, as DNA: TGCGCCAGCAGCTTGCTGGAGAGAGAGACCCAGTACTTC. This sequence encodes CASSLLERETQYF.

The chain is built from TRBV15 and TRBJ1-3; D unresolved. Per the germline V gene, CDR1 is LNHNV and CDR2 is YYDKDF (reference sequence). The CDR3 runs to 15 residues. Trimming cost V 0 bases and J 3 bases, with 9 bases left between them. CDR3 protein: CATSRDPGGGNTIYF. Here the CDR3 DNA reads TGTGCCACCAGCAGAGATCCCGGAGGTGGAAACACCATATATTTT.

The CDR3, as DNA: TGTGCCAGCAGCTTAGGCAGGGATCAGCCCCAGCATTTT. It codes for CASSLGRDQPQHF. The chain links TRBV11-2 to TRBJ1-5, with D possibly matching TRBD1 (5 bases). Per germline, CDR1 SGHAT and CDR2 FQNNGV. The CDR3 has 13 residues. Trimming took off 1 base at V and 5 bases at J, with 6 bases between the two ends.

The V gene is TRBV7-9, the J gene TRBJ2-5; D unclear. Germline V gene data show CDR1 as SEHNR and CDR2 as FQNEAQ (reference sequence). This CDR3 has 14 residues. Trimming removed 1 base at V and 2 bases at J, with 8 bases between. The CDR3 DNA reads as TGTGCCAGCAGCTTAGTGGGCAGACAAGAGACCCAGTACTTC. Translated, it gives CASSLVGRQETQYF.

The rearrangement joins TRBV4-2 to TRBJ1-5; D is possibly TRBD1 (5 bases). This CDR3 is built from 15 residues. Germline-derived CDR1 and CDR2 are LGHNA and YNFKEQ. V was shortened by 6 bases and J by 0 bases, with 12 bases between the two germline ends. CDR3 sequence reads: CASRPGGSSNQPQHF. CDR3 DNA sequence: TGTGCCAGCAGACCTGGGGGGAGTAGCAATCAGCCCCAGCATTTT.

The chain employs TRBV6-6 and TRBJ2-1, with a weak D call TRBD2 (6 bases). The V end was cut by 10 bases, the J end by 0 bases, with 13 bases between. The CDR3 runs to 14 residues. Germline V gene sequence: CDR1 MNHNY, CDR2 SVGAGI (reference sequence). The CDR3 here is CAISRGTSYNEQFF. In nucleotides, the CDR3 is TGTGCCATCAGCCGGGGGACCTCCTACAATGAGCAGTTCTTC.